This is a list of T cell receptor beta chains from one sample in a study of long-term antiretroviral therapy in people with HIV. Measured with immunoSEQ multiplex PCR; TCRdb has only the in-frame clones, and not every one. There are around 16,000 clones in the sample; approximately 88% occur only once, and about 12% lies in the top ten. Here the sequenced sample was unsorted PBMCs, taken 0.7 years before starting antiretroviral therapy. All receptors come from a man aged 50 or older with HIV. Each CDR3 is given with its conserved first and last residue. Each record gives: J gene, D gene, clone size, CDR3 length, V gene, CDR3 DNA, CDR3 protein. A D gene is named only where the DNA matches it firmly. Some rows have no size entry. The others give once, few or many, or a class for an expanded clone.

TRBJ2-5 | . | . | 13 | TRBV9 | TGTGCCAGCAGCGGAACACAGAAAGAGACCCAGTACTTC | CASSGTQKETQYF
TRBJ2-1 | . | . | 14 | TRBV18 | TGTGCCAGCTCACCGCGGACCGCGTCAGGGGAGCAGTTCTTC | CASSPRTASGEQFF
TRBJ1-1 | . | . | 14 | TRBV6-6 | TGTGCCAGCAGTTACCAGAGTATGAACACTGAAGCTTTCTTT | CASSYQSMNTEAFF
TRBJ1-3 | TRBD1 | . | 16 | TRBV18 | TGTGCCAGCTCACCAGGGACAGGGATGACTGGAAACACCATATATTTT | CASSPGTGMTGNTIYF
TRBJ2-2 | . | . | 16 | TRBV15 | TGTGCCACCAGCAGAGGTCAGACCGCGAACACCGGGGAGCTGTTTTTT | CATSRGQTANTGELFF
TRBJ2-3 | . | . | 15 | TRBV6-1 | TGTGCCAGCAGTGACCCCGGTAGGTCGACCGATACGCAGTATTTT | CASSDPGRSTDTQYF
TRBJ1-6 | . | . | 13 | TRBV28 | TGTGCCAGCGGGCAGTGGCTAAATTCACCCCTCCACTTT | CASGQWLNSPLHF
TRBJ1-1 | TRBD1 | . | 15 | TRBV5-1 | TGCGCCAGCAGCTTGAGGACAGGGGGGAACACTGAAGCTTTCTTT | CASSLRTGGNTEAFF
TRBJ1-5 | . | . | 12 | TRBV30 | TGTGCCTACAACAAACAGGACGGCGCCCAGCATTTT | CAYNKQDGAQHF
TRBJ2-7 | TRBD2 | . | 13 | TRBV6-5 | TGTGCCAGCAGTTGGACTAGCGGGAACGAGCAGTACTTC | CASSWTSGNEQYF
TRBJ2-2 | TRBD1 | . | 17 | TRBV7-3 | TGTGCCAGCAGCTTAAACGAGAGGACAGGGGGCAGGGGGGAGCTGTTTTTT | CASSLNERTGGRGELFF
TRBJ2-7 | TRBD2 | . | 13 | TRBV10-3 | TGTGCCATCTTGGCGGGAGAAAAACGCGAGCAGTACTTC | CAILAGEKREQYF
TRBJ2-3 | TRBD2 | . | 15 | TRBV6-1 | TGTGCCAGCAGTATCCACAGCGGGAGAACAGATACGCAGTATTTT | CASSIHSGRTDTQYF
TRBJ2-6 | TRBD2 | once | 16 | TRBV29-1 | TGCAGCATGTGGACTAGCGGGGAATCTGGGGCCAACGTCCTGACTTTC | CSMWTSGESGANVLTF
TRBJ2-6 | . | . | 14 | TRBV30 | TGTGCCTGGAGTGTACCCGGGGGGGCCAACGTCCTGACTTTC | CAWSVPGGANVLTF
TRBJ1-1 | TRBD1 | . | 13 | TRBV30 | TGTGCCTGGAGTTGGACAGGGAGGACTGAAGCTTTCTTT | CAWSWTGRTEAFF
TRBJ2-6 | . | . | 15 | TRBV9 | TGTGCCAGCAGCGTGTCGGGGGCTGGGGCCAACGTCCTGACTTTC | CASSVSGAGANVLTF
TRBJ1-5 | . | . | 16 | TRBV18 | TGTGCCAGCTCACCTCTGGACCCGGGCCGGAATCAGCCCCAGCATTTT | CASSPLDPGRNQPQHF
TRBJ1-4 | . | . | 14 | TRBV10-2 | TGCGCCAGCCAAAATACAGGGAATAATGAAAAACTGTTTTTT | CASQNTGNNEKLFF
TRBJ2-1 | . | . | 13 | TRBV7-6 | TGTGCCAGCAGCTTAGCGCCAGTGACAGATCCGTTCTTC | CASSLAPVTDPFF
TRBJ2-3 | . | . | 14 | TRBV5-1 | TGCGCCAGCAGCCCGAGGGACCTAACAGATACGCAGTATTTT | CASSPRDLTDTQYF
TRBJ2-1 | . | . | 11 | TRBV29-1 | TGCAGCGTTGAAAATTGGGATGAGCAGTTCTTC | CSVENWDEQFF
TRBJ2-7 | . | . | 16 | TRBV15 | TGTGCCACCAGCACCCCGCTCCGGGACGGAGCACTGGAGCAGTACTTC | CATSTPLRDGALEQYF
TRBJ1-1 | . | . | 15 | TRBV7-8 | TGTGCCAGCAGCTTAGTCTGGGGCGTTGGCACTGAAGCTTTCTTT | CASSLVWGVGTEAFF
TRBJ1-1 | TRBD1 | . | 17 | TRBV7-9 | TGTGCCAGCAGCTCCCCTAGGAAGGGGGCCCAAAACACTGAAGCTTTCTTT | CASSSPRKGAQNTEAFF
TRBJ2-1 | . | . | 12 | TRBV5-6 | TGTGCCAGCAGGAGTTCCTACAATGAGCAGTTCTTC | CASRSSYNEQFF